The T cell receptor (beta chain) under discussion was sequenced for a study of sequential checkpoint blockade in melanoma. This table comes from immunoSEQ multiplex PCR, and its TCRdb copy is limited to in-frame clones, with some not included. The sample lists approximately 21,000 clones, roughly 86% occurring once. Germline V gene data show CDR1 as MDHEN and CDR2 as SYDVKM. V lost 7 bases, J lost 3 bases, and 16 bases lay in between. The CDR3 sequence is 14 residues long. This sample's treatment: randomized to nivolumab then ipilimumab (arm A) or the reverse (arm B). None of the patients previously received DNA-damaging chemotherapy.

This receptor was identified in a human donor with melanoma. V and J are TRBV28 and TRBJ2-7; no firm D call. Sample: CD8+ T cells sorted from blood (inferred from file names), taken from a patient given nivolumab and ipilimumab in sequence. The CDR3 sequence is CASTSWASSYEQYF. CDR3 coding DNA: TGTGCCAGCACCTCTTGGGCCTCCAGCTACGAGCAGTACTTC.